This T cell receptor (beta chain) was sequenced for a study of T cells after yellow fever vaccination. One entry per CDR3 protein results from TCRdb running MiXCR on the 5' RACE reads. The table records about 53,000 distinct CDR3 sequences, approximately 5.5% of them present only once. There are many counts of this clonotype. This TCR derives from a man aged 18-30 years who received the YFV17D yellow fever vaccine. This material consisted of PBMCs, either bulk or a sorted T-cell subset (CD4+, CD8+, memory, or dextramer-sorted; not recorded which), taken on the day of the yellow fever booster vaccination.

The CDR3 reads CASRRTNTGELFF. In DNA, the CDR3 is TGTGCCAGCCGGCGGACTAACACCGGGGAGCTGTTTTTT. J is TRBJ2-2 and V is TRBV6-2 or TRBV6-3, with D tentatively TRBD2 (5 bases). From germline, CDR1 is MNHEY and CDR2 SVGEGT. This CDR3 contains 13 residues. The V and J ends lost 8 bases and 2 bases respectively, with 9 bases between them.